These T cell receptor beta chains were read from a single sample in a study of response to subunit inactivated influenza vaccine. TCRdb re-analysed the RT-PCR reads in MiXCR, keeping a single row per CDR3 protein. The sample has about 570,000 distinct CDR3 sequences; 12% are singletons. This specimen consisted of PBMCs from blood, obtained on the day of vaccination. The receptors shown here come from a man aged 45-65 years who received an inactivated influenza vaccine. The CDR3 runs from the conserved cysteine through the conserved F or W. D genes are given only for firm matches. Some rows mark clone size as missing; the rest say once, few, many or name a class of expanded clone.

>TRBJ2-1|many|NA|TRBV12-3/TRBV12-4
CASRSRPRGSSYNEQFF
TGTGCCAGCAGATCAAGGCCCAGGGGCAGCTCCTACAATGAGCAGTTCTTC
>TRBJ2-2|few|NA|TRBV9
CASSVGTENTGELFF
TGTGCCAGCAGCGTAGGGACAGAGAACACCGGGGAGCTGTTTTTT
>TRBJ1-1|NA|NA|TRBV2
CASSEEGRNTEAFF
TGTGCCAGCAGTGAAGAGGGGCGGAACACTGAAGCTTTCTTT
>TRBJ2-3|many|TRBD2|TRBV20-1
CSAAGTSGSWTDTQYF
TGCAGTGCGGCCGGGACTAGCGGGAGTTGGACAGATACGCAGTATTTT
>TRBJ1-6|few|NA|TRBV2
CASSEEGGNSYNSPLHF
TGTGCCAGCAGTGAAGAGGGGGGTAACTCCTATAATTCACCCCTCCACTTT
>TRBJ2-1|many|NA|TRBV20-1
CSARETFEQFF
TGCAGTGCTAGAGAAACGTTTGAGCAGTTCTTC
>TRBJ2-1|few|NA|TRBV4-3
CASSQDSNEQFF
TGCGCCAGCAGCCAAGATTCCAATGAGCAGTTCTTC
>TRBJ1-1|NA|NA|TRBV7-9
CASSRQGAPAAFF
TGTGCCAGCAGCCGCCAGGGAGCTCCCGCGGCTTTCTTT
>TRBJ2-5|few|NA|TRBV21-1
CALTQETRGQETQYF
TGTGCCCTCACTCAGGAGACCAGGGGGCAAGAGACCCAGTACTTC
>TRBJ2-7|few|NA|TRBV28
CASSGPEEQYF
TGTGCCAGCAGTGGGCCCGAGGAGCAGTACTTC
>TRBJ2-1|many|TRBD2|TRBV5-1
CASSLGLAGGLLYNEQFF
TGCGCCAGCAGCTTGGGGTTAGCGGGAGGTCTCCTCTACAATGAGCAGTTCTTC
>TRBJ1-5|few|NA|TRBV28
CASSFRMGRGNQPQHF
TGTGCCAGCAGTTTTCGAATGGGGAGGGGCAATCAGCCCCAGCATTTT
>TRBJ1-5|NA|TRBD1|TRBV5-1
CASSPQGATDQPQHF
TGCGCCAGCAGCCCACAGGGGGCGACCGATCAGCCCCAGCATTTT
>TRBJ2-1|many|TRBD2|TRBV29-1
CSVVAGGNYNEQFF
TGCAGCGTTGTAGCGGGGGGAAACTACAATGAGCAGTTCTTC
>TRBJ2-2|few|NA|TRBV6-8
CASSYGGRGNTGELFF
TGTGCCAGCAGTTACGGAGGCAGGGGGAACACCGGGGAGCTGTTTTTT
>TRBJ2-1|few|TRBD2|TRBV29-1
CSALAGFNSEQFF
TGCAGCGCCCTAGCGGGATTTAACAGTGAGCAGTTCTTC
>TRBJ2-7|many|NA|TRBV2
CASILGLRGYEQYF
TGTGCCAGCATACTTGGTCTCAGGGGTTACGAGCAGTACTTC
>TRBJ1-4|few|NA|TRBV10-3
CAIRGDSSHEKLFF
TGTGCCATCAGGGGTGACAGTAGTCACGAAAAACTGTTTTTT
>TRBJ2-3|NA|NA|TRBV11-3
CASSRDRGEDTDTQYF
TGTGCCAGCAGCCGAGACAGAGGGGAGGACACAGATACGCAGTATTTT
>TRBJ2-7|many|TRBD2|TRBV27
CASSFSAGGAYEQYF
TGTGCCAGCAGTTTTTCTGCGGGAGGCGCCTACGAGCAGTACTTC
>TRBJ2-1|many|NA|TRBV29-1
CSVLLGLSRNEQFF
TGCAGCGTACTCCTGGGACTTTCTCGAAATGAGCAGTTCTTC
>TRBJ2-1|NA|TRBD1|TRBV4-1
CASSLDRWTGVGHEQFF
TGCGCCAGCAGCCTAGATCGATGGACAGGGGTGGGGCATGAGCAGTTCTTC
>TRBJ2-7|NA|NA|TRBV10-3
CAISATRTYEQYF
TGTGCCATCAGCGCGACCCGGACCTACGAGCAGTACTTC
>TRBJ2-3|NA|NA|TRBV10-3
CAATPSTDTQYF
TGTGCCGCCACTCCGAGCACAGATACGCAGTATTTT
>TRBJ2-1|few|TRBD2|TRBV7-9
CASSQPSGREDNEQFF
TGTGCCAGCAGCCAACCTAGCGGGAGAGAGGACAATGAGCAGTTCTTC
>TRBJ2-3|many|NA|TRBV5-5
CASRPGTYTDTQYF
TGTGCCAGCAGGCCCGGGACGTACACAGATACGCAGTATTTT
>TRBJ2-2|few|TRBD2|TRBV20-1
CSARVGGVGTGELFF
TGCAGTGCTAGAGTTGGGGGGGTTGGCACCGGGGAGCTGTTTTTT
>TRBJ2-6|many|NA|TRBV4-2
CASSPRLSGANVLTF
TGTGCCAGCAGCCCCCGACTATCTGGGGCCAACGTCCTGACTTTC
>TRBJ2-3|NA|NA|TRBV7-3
CASSLIRVRSTDTQYF
TGTGCCAGCAGCTTAATTCGGGTGCGGAGCACAGATACGCAGTATTTT
>TRBJ2-2|many|TRBD2|TRBV28
CASSSLAGDDTGELFF
TGTGCCAGCAGTTCGTTAGCGGGAGATGACACCGGGGAGCTGTTTTTT
>TRBJ2-1|NA|TRBD2|TRBV14
CASSQGPAGSVMRSYNEQFF
TGTGCCAGCAGCCAGGGGCCAGCGGGAAGTGTCATGAGGTCCTACAATGAGCAGTTCTTC
>TRBJ2-1|many|NA|TRBV7-2
CASSLSWVSYNEQFF
TGTGCCAGCAGCTTATCCTGGGTCTCCTACAATGAGCAGTTCTTC
>TRBJ2-5|few|TRBD1|TRBV12-3/TRBV12-4
CASSPGTGAQETQYF
TGTGCCAGCAGTCCGGGGACAGGGGCACAAGAGACCCAGTACTTC
>TRBJ2-3|few|NA|TRBV5-5
CASSLPLSGSTDTQYF
TGTGCCAGCAGCCTCCCACTTAGTGGTTCCACAGATACGCAGTATTTT
>TRBJ2-7|few|TRBD2|TRBV10-3
CAISGRVGYEQYF
TGTGCCATCAGCGGGAGGGTCGGCTACGAGCAGTACTTC
>TRBJ2-7|few|TRBD1|TRBV5-1
CASSLASTGRVSEQYF
TGCGCCAGCAGCTTGGCCTCGACAGGGCGAGTTAGCGAGCAGTACTTC
>TRBJ2-7|NA|TRBD1|TRBV6-5
CASSYLGQSYEQYF
TGTGCCAGCAGTTACCTGGGACAGTCCTACGAGCAGTACTTC
>TRBJ2-7|many|NA|TRBV3-1
CASSPKTNPYEQYF
TGTGCCAGCAGCCCCAAAACGAACCCCTACGAGCAGTACTTC
>TRBJ2-1|many|TRBD2|TRBV7-2
CASSSRTSGGRFF
TGTGCCAGCAGCTCGCGTACTAGCGGGGGGCGGTTCTTC
>TRBJ1-6|NA|NA|TRBV5-5
CASSRQGTGDNSPLHF
TGTGCCAGCAGCCGTCAGGGGACGGGAGATAATTCACCCCTCCACTTT
>TRBJ2-5|few|TRBD2|TRBV12-3/TRBV12-4
CASGLAGETQYF
TGTGCCAGCGGACTAGCGGGAGAGACCCAGTACTTC
>TRBJ2-1|NA|TRBD2|TRBV5-1
CASSVGSGGNEQFF
TGCGCCAGCAGCGTCGGAAGCGGGGGTAATGAGCAGTTCTTC